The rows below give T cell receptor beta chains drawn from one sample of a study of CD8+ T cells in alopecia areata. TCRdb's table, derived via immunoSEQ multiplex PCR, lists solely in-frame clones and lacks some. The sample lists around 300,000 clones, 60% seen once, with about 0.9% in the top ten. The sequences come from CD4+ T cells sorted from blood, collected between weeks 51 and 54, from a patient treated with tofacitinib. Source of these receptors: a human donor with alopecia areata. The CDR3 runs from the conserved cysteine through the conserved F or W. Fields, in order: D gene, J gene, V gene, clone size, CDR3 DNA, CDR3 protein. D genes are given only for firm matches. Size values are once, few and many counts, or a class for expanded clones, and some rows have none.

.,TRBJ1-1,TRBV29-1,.,TGCAGCGTTGGGGCGCTACCTCCGGACACTGAAGCTTTCTTT,CSVGALPPDTEAFF
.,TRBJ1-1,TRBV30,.,TGTGCCTGGAGTGTTCACATGAACACTGAAGCTTTCTTT,CAWSVHMNTEAFF
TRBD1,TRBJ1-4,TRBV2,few,TGTGCCAGCGCGGACAGGGCCTCTAATGAAAAACTGTTTTTT,CASADRASNEKLFF
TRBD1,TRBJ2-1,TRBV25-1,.,TGTGCCAGCAGAGAACAGGGGGCGCGGAATGAGCAGTTCTTC,CASREQGARNEQFF
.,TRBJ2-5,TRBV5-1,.,TGCGCCAGCAGCTTTTCGTACCAAGAGACCCAGTACTTC,CASSFSYQETQYF
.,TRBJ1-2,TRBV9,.,TGTGCCAGCAGCGTAGAAGGGAACGTAAACTATGGCTACACCTTC,CASSVEGNVNYGYTF
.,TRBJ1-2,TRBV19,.,TGTGCCAGTAGCTCGGGCTATGGCTACACCTTC,CASSSGYGYTF
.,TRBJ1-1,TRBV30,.,TGTGCCTGGAGTACCCAGGACACTGAAGCTTTCTTT,CAWSTQDTEAFF
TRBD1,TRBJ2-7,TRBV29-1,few,TGCAGCGTTGAGGGGACAGGGATAAACTCCTACGAGCAGTACTTC,CSVEGTGINSYEQYF
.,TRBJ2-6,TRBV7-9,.,TGTGCCAGCAGCTTAGGAGGGGGAACTGGGGCCAACGTCCTGACTTTC,CASSLGGGTGANVLTF
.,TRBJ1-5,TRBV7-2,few,TGTGCCAGCAGCTTCGACAGGTCCAATCAGCCCCAGCATTTT,CASSFDRSNQPQHF
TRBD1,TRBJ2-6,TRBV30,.,TGTGCCTGGAGTGTTATAGGGAACAGGGGAAACGTCCTGACTTTC,CAWSVIGNRGNVLTF
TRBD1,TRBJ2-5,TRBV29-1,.,TGCAGCGTTTTACAGGGGACATCGAGCCAAGAGACCCAGTACTTC,CSVLQGTSSQETQYF
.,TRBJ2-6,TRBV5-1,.,TGCGCCAGCAGCTTGGGTACAGCTGGGGCCAACGTCCTGACTTTC,CASSLGTAGANVLTF
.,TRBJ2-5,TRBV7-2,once,TGTGCCAGCAGCTTGGATCCGACTAGACAAGAGACCCAGTACTTC,CASSLDPTRQETQYF
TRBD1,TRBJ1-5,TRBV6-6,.,TGTGCCAGCAGTAGGTCGGGACAGGGTGATCAGCCCCAGCATTTT,CASSRSGQGDQPQHF
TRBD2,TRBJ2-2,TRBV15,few,TGTGCCACCAGCAGAGCCAGCGGGGGGGCCACCGGGGAGCTGTTTTTT,CATSRASGGATGELFF
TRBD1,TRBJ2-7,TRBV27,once,TGTGCCAGCAGTTTCTCCAGCGGACAGGGCGCTATGGGAGAGCAGTACTTC,CASSFSSGQGAMGEQYF
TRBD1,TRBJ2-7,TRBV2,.,TGTGCCAGCAGACACGGGGACAGGGGGCTCTACGAGCAGTACTTC,CASRHGDRGLYEQYF
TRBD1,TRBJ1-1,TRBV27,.,TGTGCCAGCAGTTTCGACAGGGGAGGGGGGAACACTGAAGCTTTCTTT,CASSFDRGGGNTEAFF
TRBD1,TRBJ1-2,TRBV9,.,TGTGCCAGCAGCGCAAGGGGACAGAACTATGGCTACACCTTC,CASSARGQNYGYTF
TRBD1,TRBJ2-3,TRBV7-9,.,TGTGCCAGCAGCCTGGACAGGGTCCCCACAGATACGCAGTATTTT,CASSLDRVPTDTQYF
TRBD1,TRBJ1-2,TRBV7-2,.,TGTGCCAGCAGCCCCGGACAGGGAGACTATGGCTACACCTTC,CASSPGQGDYGYTF
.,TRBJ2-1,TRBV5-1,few,TGCGCCAGCAGCCCTTCAGGGGAAGCCTTAGGTGAGCAGTTCTTC,CASSPSGEALGEQFF
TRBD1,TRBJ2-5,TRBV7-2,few,TGTGCCAGCAGCCCCCAAGGACAGGGGGCAGGAGAGACCCAGTACTTC,CASSPQGQGAGETQYF
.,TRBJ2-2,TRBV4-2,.,TGTGCCAGCAGCCAGCAGACAAGGAGGGGAAACACCGGGGAGCTGTTTTTT,CASSQQTRRGNTGELFF
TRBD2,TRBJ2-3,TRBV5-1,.,TGCGCCAGCAGCTCGGGACTAGCTCCTTTCACAGATACGCAGTATTTT,CASSSGLAPFTDTQYF
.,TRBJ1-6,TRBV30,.,TGTGCCTGGAGTGTAACATCTGGCAGCTCCTATAATTCACCCCTCCACTTT,CAWSVTSGSSYNSPLHF
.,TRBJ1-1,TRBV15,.,TGTGCCACCAGCAGAGATCTTCCGGTCGGGTTCGGAGCTTTCTTT,CATSRDLPVGFGAFF
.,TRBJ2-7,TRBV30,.,TGTGCCTGGAGTGTGAGTGCTGTCGAGCAGTACTTC,CAWSVSAVEQYF
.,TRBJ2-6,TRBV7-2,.,TGTGCCAGCAGCCCACAGGTTAGCTCTGGGGCCAACGTCCTGACTTTC,CASSPQVSSGANVLTF
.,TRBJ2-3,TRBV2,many,TGTGCCAGCAGTGAATTTGTTGGACCGAACGCAGATACGCAGTATTTT,CASSEFVGPNADTQYF
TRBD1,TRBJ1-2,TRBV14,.,TGTGCCAGCAGCCAGAGGGACAGTCTCTATGGCTACACCTTC,CASSQRDSLYGYTF
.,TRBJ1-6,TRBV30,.,TGTGCCTGGAGGACAGGCTCCTCCTATAATTCACCCCTCCACTTT,CAWRTGSSYNSPLHF
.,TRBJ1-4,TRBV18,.,TGTGCCAGCTCACCCCCTGGTCGGCGTGATGAAAAACTGTTTTTT,CASSPPGRRDEKLFF
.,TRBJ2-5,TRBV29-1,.,TGCAGCGTTGAAGATTTCGTCGGAGGTGGGGAGACCCAGTACTTC,CSVEDFVGGGETQYF
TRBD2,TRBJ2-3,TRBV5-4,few,TGTGCCAGCAGCTTTAAAACTAGCGGGGGCCCTACAGATACGCAGTATTTT,CASSFKTSGGPTDTQYF
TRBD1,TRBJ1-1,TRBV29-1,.,TGCAGCGTCGAGGGACAGTTGAACACTGAAGCTTTCTTT,CSVEGQLNTEAFF
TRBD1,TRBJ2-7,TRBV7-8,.,TGTGCCAGCAGCTTAGCCAGACAGGGGCCCTACGAGCAGTACTTC,CASSLARQGPYEQYF
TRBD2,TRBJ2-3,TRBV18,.,TGTGCCAGCTCACTTCTGGGATCCTACTCCCGACTAGCGGGCACAGATACGCAGTATTTT,CASSLLGSYSRLAGTDTQYF
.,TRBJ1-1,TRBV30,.,TGTGCCTGGACGGGAGACCGAGGTGAAGCTTTCTTT,CAWTGDRGEAFF
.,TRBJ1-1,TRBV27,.,TGTGCCAGCAGTCCCCGCGGGGGTACAGGGACTGAAGCTTTCTTT,CASSPRGGTGTEAFF
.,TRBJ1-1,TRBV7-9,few,TGTGCCAGCAGCTTAGGGGACTTCAGGAACACTGAAGCTTTCTTT,CASSLGDFRNTEAFF